Listed below are T cell receptor beta chains from one sample, sequenced in a study of CD8 T cells in ankylosing spondylitis. TCRdb fed the 5' RACE reads into MiXCR, producing one record per CDR3 protein. The table records almost 250,000 distinct CDR3 sequences, roughly a third of them present only once. Sequenced sample: blood, either unsorted or a sorted T cell fraction (not recorded which). These receptors originate from a male donor with ankylosing spondylitis or in good health (not recorded which). CDR3s leave out the opening cysteine and the closing phenylalanine or tryptophan. D genes are given only for firm matches.

V,D,length,CDR3
TRBV12-3/TRBV12-4,NA,11,ASSPGQGLVQY
TRBV5-6,TRBD1,14,ASNQWTGNPYNEQF
TRBV10-2,NA,10,ASTGDSYEQY
TRBV12-3/TRBV12-4,NA,10,AGVRGNTEAF
TRBV20-1,NA,14,SARPGSQLGGTEAF
TRBV6-1,TRBD1,13,ASRGDRAIQETQY
TRBV12-3/TRBV12-4,NA,14,ASSLAGAVRSYEQY
TRBV12-3/TRBV12-4,NA,8,ASGDQPQH
TRBV5-1,NA,13,ASSKASGMGETQY
TRBV12-3/TRBV12-4,NA,11,ASSGWLTGELF
TRBV20-1,NA,12,SARFPGFSYEQY
TRBV19,NA,12,ASSIVASSYEQY
TRBV18,NA,12,ASSPTTESYGYT
TRBV5-1,NA,12,ASSYGPAQETQY
TRBV11-2,NA,10,ASSLMVPEAF
TRBV6-5,NA,13,ASSYLGPQLTEAF
TRBV7-2,TRBD2,14,ASSSSGGTLGDEQY
TRBV7-9,NA,14,ASSLSPGAGNTEAF
TRBV12-3/TRBV12-4,TRBD1,14,ASSQAFGDRNTEAF
TRBV20-1,NA,12,SASRQGAGQPQH
TRBV14,TRBD1,19,ASSLAGGQGAKGVSNQPQH
TRBV20-1,TRBD1,17,SAKFRIVGTGGFSYEQY
TRBV20-1,TRBD2,12,SAREAGAGETQY
TRBV29-1,NA,11,SVVRDVNSEAF
TRBV5-1,TRBD2,14,ASSLEGGGRTDTQY
TRBV27,NA,12,ASATNRGTGTQY
TRBV20-1,NA,13,SARDPGHPGNTIY
TRBV7-9,TRBD1,12,ASSSGQGVGPQH
TRBV9,TRBD1,19,ASSVGLRAGGVGDILDTQY
TRBV20-1,NA,12,SARSNGNTGELF